The 29 T cell receptor beta chains below all came from one sample that was sequenced in a study of T cells after posttransplantation cyclophosphamide. The repertoire was sequenced with immunoSEQ multiplex PCR; TCRdb's copy has only in-frame clones and lacks some. Observed are 3,700 or so clones, no singletons, with the top ten taking 10% to 15%. Treatment was busulfan-fludarabine conditioning, a marrow graft, and cyclophosphamide on days +3 and +4. The material sequenced was PBMCs, taken after allogeneic stem cell transplant with posttransplant cyclophosphamide. These receptors were taken from a female patient between 18 and 30 years old who received an allogeneic stem cell transplant from an unrelated donor, was CMV-positive, and had acute GVHD only. A subset of T cells may come from the graft donor.

This clone has at least ten counts. The chain uses TRBV14 and TRBJ1-2; D unresolved. The CDR3 is 14 amino acids. The germline V gene has CDR1 SGHDN and CDR2 FVKESK. The V end was cut by 0 bases, the J end by 7 bases, with 12 bases between. CDR3 amino acids: CASSQDYGRSGYTF. CDR3 coding DNA: TGTGCCAGCAGCCAAGATTACGGCAGGTCTGGCTACACCTTC.

Ten or more counts support this clone. The chain carries TRBV2 and TRBJ2-2, with D perhaps matching TRBD2 (5 bases). Trimming took 7 bases from V and 6 from J, leaving 15 bases between them. CDR3 length: 14 residues. Germline V gene sequence: CDR1 SNHLY, CDR2 FYNNEI. CDR3 region: CASNPIGVSGELFF. CDR3 coding DNA: TGTGCCAGCAATCCTATCGGGGTATCCGGGGAGCTGTTTTTT.

Ten or more counts support this clone. The rearrangement joins TRBV2 to TRBJ2-5, with D perhaps matching TRBD2 (5 bases). Looked up from germline, CDR1 is SNHLY and CDR2 is FYNNEI. The V and J ends lost 5 bases and 5 bases respectively, with 9 bases between them. The CDR3 totals 12 residues. The CDR3 spells CASSRGSETQYF. The CDR3 DNA reads TGTGCCAGCAGTCGAGGGAGTGAGACCCAGTACTTC.

This clone was counted ten times or more. The CDR3 here is CASSSIFAGDRNEQFF. CDR3 nucleotide sequence: TGTGCCAGCAGTTCTATATTTGCCGGGGATCGGAATGAGCAGTTCTTC. The genes are TRBV27 and TRBJ2-1; possibly TRBD2 for D (5 bases). The CDR3 contains 16 residues. Germline CDR1 reads MNHEY; CDR2 reads SMNVEV (reference sequence). V was pared by 4 bases and J by 7 bases, with 20 bases between.

This clone came up many times. The chain couples TRBV6-6 to TRBJ2-7, with 7 bases matching TRBD2. Germline V gives CDR1 MNHNY, CDR2 SVGAGI (reference sequence). The CDR3 consists of 15 residues. After removal of 0 bases from V and 3 bases from J, the junction contained 5 bases not matched to a gene. The CDR3 reads CASSYSGGGGYEQYF. The CDR3 nucleotides are TGTGCCAGCAGTTACTCGGGGGGGGGAGGCTACGAGCAGTACTTC.

Many counts were recorded for this clone. This chain links TRBV7-2 with TRBJ1-5, with 7 bases that match TRBD1. Germline V gene lookup returns CDR1 SGHTA and CDR2 FQGNSA. This CDR3 spans 18 amino acids. V dropped 1 base and J dropped 0; count of bases not matched to a gene: 9. CDR3: CASSLGRDSSYSNQPQHF. CDR3 nucleotide sequence: TGTGCCAGCAGCTTAGGTCGGGACAGTAGTTATAGCAATCAGCCCCAGCATTTT.

This clone has a count of ten or more. The gene calls are TRBV19 and TRBJ2-5; TRBD2 matches 13 bases. V lost 6 bases to trimming and J lost 4 bases; unmatched junction nucleotides: 8. The germline CDR1 and CDR2 sequences are LNHDA and SQIVND (reference sequence). CDR3 length: 16 amino acids. The CDR3 DNA follows: TGTGCCAGTAGAGATTCCGGGACTAGCGGGATAGAGACCCAGTACTTC. It is translated as CASRDSGTSGIETQYF.

This clone came up many times. Distinct nucleotide sequences in the sample also encode this CDR3. This chain uses TRBV7-2 with TRBJ2-5, with 16 bases lining up with TRBD2. The CDR3 is 16 amino acids. Losses at the gene ends were 5 bases for V and 5 bases for J; bases not matched to a gene: 5. Germline lookup yields CDR1 SGHTA and CDR2 FQGNSA. The CDR3 region is CASSRGLAGGRETQYF. The CDR3 bases are TGTGCCAGCAGCCGGGGACTAGCGGGAGGGCGGGAGACCCAGTACTTC.

This clone was counted ten times or more. The V gene is TRBV14, the J gene TRBJ2-2, with TRBD2 as a possible D gene (5 bases). There are 14 residues in the CDR3. V lost 1 base and J 10 bases, leaving 13 bases between the germline ends. Germline V gene data show CDR1 as SGHDN and CDR2 as FVKESK. DNA of the CDR3: TGTGCCAGCAGCCAAGCTCGGGGTCTCGAGGAGCTGTTTTTT. Amino acid sequence: CASSQARGLEELFF.

At least ten counts were recorded for this clone. The genes are TRBV7-8 and TRBJ2-7; 12 positions agree with TRBD2. V lost 4 bases and J lost 6; bases outside the gene matches: 19. Germline V gene data show CDR1 as SGHVS and CDR2 as FQNEAQ. The CDR3 length is 19 residues. The CDR3 sequence is CASSSPVGLAGGPGSEQYF. Written as DNA, the CDR3 is TGTGCCAGCAGCTCCCCCGTCGGGCTAGCGGGAGGGCCGGGCTCCGAGCAGTACTTC.

This clone was observed at least ten times. The chain combines TRBV2 with TRBJ2-6; no clear D. Germline CDR1 and CDR2: SNHLY and FYNNEI. V lost 4 bases, J lost 0 bases, and 4 bases lay in between. The CDR3 spans 14 residues. CDR3 in DNA: TGTGCCAGCAGTGCCTTCTCTGGGGCCAACGTCCTGACTTTC. Its protein is CASSAFSGANVLTF. The full variable domain, rest sourced from reference TRBV2 and TRBJ2-6, is EPEVTQTPSHQVTQMGQEVILRCVPISNHLYFYWYRQILGQKVEFLVSFYNNEISEKSEIFDDQFSVERPDGSNFTLKIRSTKLEDSAMYFCASSAFSGANVLTFGAGSRLTVL.

The chain carries TRBV5-4 and TRBJ2-7, with D possibly matching TRBD1 (5 bases). V lost 7 bases and J lost 7, with 24 bases in between. Germline V lookup: CDR1 SGHNT, CDR2 YYREEE (reference sequence). The CDR3 is 15 amino acids. The CDR3 sequence is CASHDAKTANREQYF. The CDR3 coding sequence is TGTGCCAGCCACGATGCCAAGACAGCGAATAGGGAGCAGTACTTC.

This chain joins TRBV11-2 and TRBJ1-6; possibly TRBD1 for D (5 bases). V was clipped by 5 bases and J by 0 bases, with 17 bases between them. Germline V gene data show CDR1 as SGHAT and CDR2 as FQNNGV. The CDR3 sequence is 18 residues long. The CDR3 DNA is TGTGCCAGCAGCCTGGTGCCGGGCGGGGGCTCCTATAATTCACCCCTCCACTTT. Translated: CASSLVPGGGSYNSPLHF.

This clone is classed as medium-sized (0.01 to 0.1%). This chain joins TRBV25-1 and TRBJ1-4; weak D call: TRBD1 (6 bases). CDR3 length: 13 amino acids. The germline CDR1 and CDR2 sequences are MGHDK and SYGVNS. V dropped 2 bases and J dropped 6 bases, with 7 bases sitting between them. DNA of the CDR3: TGTGCCAGCAGTGAAACAGGGTATGAAAAACTGTTTTTT. Protein sequence: CASSETGYEKLFF. The full variable domain, in which reference TRBV25-1 and TRBJ1-4 provide the parts outside the CDR3, is EADIYQTPRYLVIGTGKKITLECSQTMGHDKMYWYQQDPGMELHLIHYSYGVNSTEKGDLSSESTVSRIRTEHFPLTLESARPSHTSQYLCASSETGYEKLFFGSGTQLSVL.

In its sample, this clone was seen many times. The V call is TRBV6-5, the J call TRBJ1-4, with D perhaps TRBD1 (6 bases). V was pared by 6 bases and J by 8 bases, with 19 bases between. The length of the CDR3 is 15 residues. The germline gives CDR1 MNHEY, CDR2 SVGAGI. The CDR3 coding sequence is TGTGCCAGCAGCACAGGGAGGGGTAATGGAGAAAAACTGTTTTTT. This encodes CASSTGRGNGEKLFF.

This clone was recorded many times. The gene calls are TRBV2 and TRBJ1-2; TRBD1 agrees at 7 bases. Germline trimming cut 3 bases from V and 4 bases from J; bases unmatched to any gene: 8. CDR1 SNHLY and CDR2 FYNNEI come from the germline V gene. The CDR3 length is 15 residues. For the CDR3, the DNA is TGTGCCAGCAGTGACCCACAGGGGCTTGGCTATGGCTACACCTTC. The encoded protein is CASSDPQGLGYGYTF.

To note about this clone: A far larger clone is just one base off, so this is likely a read error. The rearrangement links TRBV6-5 to TRBJ1-4; D is uncertain. V was pared by 1 base and J by 0 bases, with 6 bases between. Germline CDR1 reads MNHEY; CDR2 reads SVGAGI. CDR3 length equals 15 residues. CDR3 region: CASSYLAATNEKLFF. Written as DNA, the CDR3 is TGTGCCAGCAGTTACTTGGCAGCAACTAATGAAAAACTGTTTTTT.

This clone rates as medium-sized. The V gene is TRBV19, the J gene TRBJ1-1, with D perhaps matching TRBD1 (6 bases). The germline V gene has CDR1 LNHDA and CDR2 SQIVND (reference sequence). Trimming shortened V by 6 bases and J by 1 base, and 9 bases separated the two germline ends. The CDR3 is 13 residues long. Here the CDR3 DNA reads TGTGCCAGTAGGTCGACAGGGAACACTGAAGCTTTCTTT. Protein sequence: CASRSTGNTEAFF.

This clone was found many times. The rearrangement joins TRBV30 to TRBJ1-1; D not certain. There are 14 residues in the CDR3. V lost 2 bases and J lost 1, with 11 bases in between. Germline V lookup: CDR1 GTSNPN, CDR2 SVGIG (reference sequence). CDR3 nucleotide sequence: TGTGCCTGGAGTTCTATGACTCCGAACACTGAAGCTTTCTTT. Translated: CAWSSMTPNTEAFF.

A few counts support this clone. The J gene is TRBJ1-5, the V gene TRBV19; 7 positions agree with TRBD1. The CDR3 totals 15 residues. V was clipped by 6 bases and J by 2 bases; unmatched bases: 7. Germline assignment: CDR1 LNHDA and CDR2 SQIVND (reference sequence). CDR3 bases: TGTGCCAGTAGCTCGACAGGGAATGGCAATCAGCCCCAGCATTTT. Protein product: CASSSTGNGNQPQHF. The full variable domain, completed using reference TRBV19 and TRBJ1-5, is DGGITQSPKYLFRKEGQNVTLSCEQNLNHDAMYWYRQDPGQGLRLIYYSQIVNDFQKGDIAEGYSVSREKKESFPLTVTSAQKNPTAFYLCASSSTGNGNQPQHFGDGTRLSIL.

In this sample, this clone turned up many times. The rearrangement links TRBV29-1 to TRBJ1-2, with 8 positions matching TRBD1. This CDR3 is built from 16 residues. The V gene's germline CDR1 is SQVTM and CDR2 ANQGSEA. With 5 bases clipped from V and 1 base from J, the junction kept 12 bases outside the gene matches. The CDR3 loop is CSVQATGASLNYGYTF. The CDR3, as DNA: TGCAGCGTTCAGGCGACAGGGGCTAGCCTTAACTATGGCTACACCTTC. The full variable domain, rest sourced from reference TRBV29-1 and TRBJ1-2, is SAVISQKPSRDICQRGTSLTIQCQVDSQVTMMFWYRQQPGQSLTLIATANQGSEATYESGFVIDKFPISRPNLTFSTLTVSNMSPEDSSIYLCSVQATGASLNYGYTFGSGTRLTVV.

This clone was picked up many times. The rearrangement uses TRBV15 and TRBJ1-1; D ambiguous. The germline CDR1 and CDR2 sequences are LNHNV and YYDKDF (reference sequence). This CDR3 is built from 15 residues. V was shortened by 0 bases and J by 3 bases, with 11 bases between the two germline ends. DNA for the CDR3: TGTGCCACCAGCAGAGAGTATGAGTCTGACACTGAAGCTTTCTTT. The encoded protein is CATSREYESDTEAFF. The whole variable domain, remainder taken from reference TRBV15 and TRBJ1-1, is DAMVIQNPRYQVTQFGKPVTLSCSQTLNHNVMYWYQQKSSQAPKLLFHYYDKDFNNEADTPDNFQSRRPNTSFCFLDIRSPGLGDTAMYLCATSREYESDTEAFFGQGTRLTVV.

By sample fraction, this clone is medium-sized. The junction departs from germline at one end; a sequencing error may be responsible. This chain uses TRBV10-3 with TRBJ1-5; maybe TRBD1 (6 bases). The CDR3 has 14 amino acids. Germline assignment: CDR1 ENHRY and CDR2 SYGVKD. CDR3 amino acids: CAIGDGGGGQPQHF. CDR3 nucleotide sequence: TGTGCCATCGGTGATGGGGGGGGCGGTCAGCCCCAGCATTTT.

The table lists this clone with many counts. The J gene is TRBJ1-1, the V gene TRBV2, with D maybe TRBD1 (5 bases). V lost 6 bases and J lost 0, with 14 bases in between. Germline V lookup: CDR1 SNHLY, CDR2 FYNNEI. The CDR3 length is 15 residues. In DNA, the CDR3 is TGTGCCAGCAGGGCGCAGGGTCTCATGAACACTGAAGCTTTCTTT. Encoded protein: CASRAQGLMNTEAFF.

This clone was recorded at least ten times. The genes are TRBV6-6 and TRBJ2-2; 11 nucleotides match TRBD2. After removal of 9 bases from V and 7 bases from J, the junction contained 13 bases not matched to a gene. The CDR3 consists of 16 residues. Per the germline V gene, CDR1 is MNHNY and CDR2 is SVGAGI (reference sequence). The DNA of the CDR3 is TGTGCCAGTACCCTTACTAGCGGGAGTTCAATCGGGGAGCTGTTTTTT. Residues: CASTLTSGSSIGELFF.

CDR3 coding DNA: TGTGCCAGCAGTTTAGGAGCAGACTATGGCTACACCTTC. It is translated as CASSLGADYGYTF. V and J are TRBV27 and TRBJ1-2; D uncertain. The CDR3 extends over 13 amino acids. Germline V lookup: CDR1 MNHEY, CDR2 SMNVEV (reference sequence). Deletions cut 2 bases from V and 3 bases from J, with 7 bases between.

This clone occurred many times. The V and J genes are TRBV14 and TRBJ2-2, with D unresolved. V lost 5 bases and J lost 4, with 14 bases in between. This CDR3 spans 15 amino acids. Germline V CDR1 and CDR2: SGHDN, FVKESK. CDR3 sequence (DNA): TGTGCCAGCAGCGAGGCCCTAATCCCCACCGGGGAGCTGTTTTTT. Protein product: CASSEALIPTGELFF. Full variable domain (remainder filled in from reference TRBV14 and TRBJ2-2): EAGVTQFPSHSVIEKGQTVTLRCDPISGHDNLYWYRRVMGKEIKFLLHFVKESKQDESGMPNNRFLAERTGGTYSTLKVQPAELEDSGVYFCASSEALIPTGELFFGEGSRLTVL.

Comment on this clone: One base away lies a much larger clone, so this may be a sequencing read error. This chain joins TRBV5-1 and TRBJ2-7; weak D call: TRBD1 (6 bases). Trimming shortened V by 4 bases and J by 1 base, and 15 bases separated the two germline ends. This CDR3 contains 15 residues. Germline CDR1 SGHRS, CDR2 YFSETQ. CDR3: CASSGPGQGSYEQYF. The CDR3 coding sequence is TGCGCCAGCAGCGGGCCCGGTCAGGGGTCCTACGAGCAGTACTTC.

This clone was observed a handful of times. This chain joins TRBV4-2 and TRBJ2-1, with D tentatively TRBD2 (6 bases). The CDR3 has 15 residues. CDR1 LGHNA and CDR2 YNFKEQ come from the germline V gene. Trimming shortened V by 0 bases and J by 10 bases, and 16 bases separated the two germline ends. This chain's CDR3 is CASSQEISSSAEQFF. CDR3 sequence (DNA): TGTGCCAGCAGCCAAGAGATTTCGTCTAGCGCCGAGCAGTTCTTC.